This is a list of T cell receptor beta chains from one sample in a study of blood T cell repertoires in COVID-19. Assay: immunoSEQ multiplex PCR; the TCRdb copy retains only in-frame clones and omits some. The table records around 64,000 clones, around 90% of them present only once. The sample taken for sequencing was peripheral blood. These receptors were taken from a woman younger than 35 with acute or convalescent COVID-19. Each CDR3 is given with its conserved first and last residue. The order of the fields is D gene, J gene, V gene, clone size, CDR3 DNA, CDR3 protein. A D gene is named only where the DNA matches it firmly. A row's size may be missing; if present it is once, few, many or a size class.

TRBD1 | TRBJ1-6 | TRBV5-1 | - | TGCGCCAGCAACCCGGGACAGGGGCATTCACCCCTCCACTTT | CASNPGQGHSPLHF
TRBD1 | TRBJ1-1 | TRBV3-1/TRBV3-2 | - | TGTGCCAGCAGCCAGGCGGGGACAGGGGGTTTGCTGAACACTGAAGCTTTCTTT | CASSQAGTGGLLNTEAFF
- | TRBJ2-4 | TRBV5-1 | - | TGCGCCAGCAGTACCCTAGGGGACTCTTGGGACATTCAGTACTTC | CASSTLGDSWDIQYF
- | TRBJ1-5 | TRBV27 | - | TGTGCCAGCAGTTCCAGTAGCAATCAGCCCCAGCATTTT | CASSSSSNQPQHF
- | TRBJ1-1 | TRBV5-1 | - | TGCGCCAGCAGCTTAGAGATGAACACTGAAGCTTTCTTT | CASSLEMNTEAFF
- | TRBJ2-7 | TRBV10-3 | - | TGTGCCATCAGTGATGCGCGGGATAACACCTACGAGCAGTACTTC | CAISDARDNTYEQYF
TRBD2 | TRBJ2-3 | TRBV5-1 | - | TGCGCCAGCACCGCCTTACCCGGGACTAGCGGGAGACACACAGATACGCAGTATTTT | CASTALPGTSGRHTDTQYF
TRBD1 | TRBJ2-1 | TRBV7-2 | - | TGTGCCAGCAGCGTCCGGGACAGCTACAATGAGCAGTTCTTC | CASSVRDSYNEQFF
TRBD2 | TRBJ2-7 | TRBV7-2 | few | TGTGCCAGCAGCTTAGGACTAGCCTTCTACGAGCAGTACTTC | CASSLGLAFYEQYF
- | TRBJ1-1 | TRBV4-1 | - | TGCGCCAGCAGCCAAGGCCAGGGGAAAGGTGAAGCTTTCTTT | CASSQGQGKGEAFF
- | TRBJ1-5 | TRBV30 | - | TGTGCCTGGAGTGTAAGCGGGGGGAGGCAGCCCCAGCATTTT | CAWSVSGGRQPQHF
- | TRBJ1-4 | TRBV19 | - | TGTGCCAGTAGTCCGACAACAACTAATGAAAAACTGTTTTTT | CASSPTTTNEKLFF
- | TRBJ2-2 | TRBV2 | once | TGTGCCAGCAGTGAAGAAAGGGGCCTCACCGGGGAGCTGTTTTTT | CASSEERGLTGELFF
- | TRBJ1-2 | TRBV7-2 | - | TGTGCCAGCAGCGGCCAGTCTCGGGGGAACTATGGCTACACCTTC | CASSGQSRGNYGYTF
TRBD1 | TRBJ1-1 | TRBV19 | - | TGTGCCAGTAAACCTACAGGGGACACTGAAGCTTTCTTT | CASKPTGDTEAFF
- | TRBJ1-4 | TRBV4-3 | once | TGCGCCAGCAGCCAAGATGGGAGACGTAATGAAAAACTGTTTTTT | CASSQDGRRNEKLFF
- | TRBJ2-5 | TRBV5-5 | - | TGTGCCAGCAGCGTGACGGGAGACCCAGGAGAGACCCAGTACTTC | CASSVTGDPGETQYF
TRBD2 | TRBJ2-1 | TRBV7-8 | - | TGTGCCAGCAGCCCCGGGGGGTCCTACAATGAGCAGTTCTTC | CASSPGGSYNEQFF
TRBD2 | TRBJ2-3 | TRBV7-8 | - | TGTGCCAGCAGCACTCTAGCGGGAGCGGGCACAGATACGCAGTATTTT | CASSTLAGAGTDTQYF
- | TRBJ2-5 | TRBV2 | - | TGTGCCAGCAACTTTCGCGGGTCCCAAGAGACCCAGTACTTC | CASNFRGSQETQYF
TRBD2 | TRBJ2-2 | TRBV6-2/TRBV6-3 | once | TGTGCCAGCAGTTTACCCCCGGGACTAGCGGGATCCAGGGACACCGGGGAGCTGTTTTTT | CASSLPPGLAGSRDTGELFF
TRBD2 | TRBJ2-2 | TRBV6-6 | - | TGTGCCAGCAGCCGAAGACTAGCGGGGGTCAACACCGGGGAGCTGTTTTTT | CASSRRLAGVNTGELFF
TRBD2 | TRBJ2-2 | TRBV10-3 | - | TGTGCCATCAGTGAGTCCGCGGGACTAGCGCTACGAGGAGGTACCGGGGAGCTGTTTTTT | CAISESAGLALRGGTGELFF
TRBD1 | TRBJ1-1 | TRBV30 | - | TGTGCCTGGAGCAACCCCAGGACAGGGACCAACACTGAAGCTTTCTTT | CAWSNPRTGTNTEAFF
- | TRBJ1-6 | TRBV2 | few | TGTGCCAGCAGTGAACCGGGTCGAAATAATTCACCCCTCCACTTT | CASSEPGRNNSPLHF
- | TRBJ1-5 | TRBV27 | - | TGTGCCAGCAGTTTATACCCAGGGTACCATAGCAATCAGCCCCAGCATTTT | CASSLYPGYHSNQPQHF
TRBD2 | TRBJ2-5 | TRBV4-1 | - | TGCGCCAGCAGCCTTTCCCGGGTCACTAGCGGGGGTAGACAAGAGACCCAGTACTTC | CASSLSRVTSGGRQETQYF
- | TRBJ1-5 | TRBV6-5 | - | TGTGCCAGCAGTTCCACTGCAACCAATCAGCCCCAGCATTTT | CASSSTATNQPQHF
- | TRBJ2-3 | TRBV18 | - | TGTGCCAGCTCACCACCGATAGCCGATACGCAGTATTTT | CASSPPIADTQYF
- | TRBJ2-7 | TRBV3-1/TRBV3-2 | - | TGTGCCAGCAGCCAAGCTGAGGGCGAGCAGTACTTC | CASSQAEGEQYF
- | TRBJ1-1 | TRBV4-1 | - | TGCGCCAGCAGCCAAGATGGCTCAGGCGTGAACACTGAAGCTTTCTTT | CASSQDGSGVNTEAFF
TRBD1 | TRBJ1-1 | TRBV28 | - | TGTGCCAGCAGTTTCGTGGGACAGGGATTGAACACTGAAGCTTTCTTT | CASSFVGQGLNTEAFF
TRBD2 | TRBJ2-5 | TRBV24-1 | - | TGTGCCACCAGTGATTTCGGTCTGACGGCTAGCGGGTACCAAGAGACCCAGTACTTC | CATSDFGLTASGYQETQYF
TRBD1 | TRBJ2-5 | TRBV18 | - | TGTGCCAGCTCACCACAGGGACAGTACGAGACCCAGTACTTC | CASSPQGQYETQYF
- | TRBJ1-2 | TRBV30 | few | TGTGCCTGGAATCGCCACGAGGACAGAAACTATGGCTACACCTTC | CAWNRHEDRNYGYTF
TRBD1 | TRBJ2-2 | TRBV4-1 | few | TGCGCCAGCAGCTCGAGATGGGGGACAGACTTAAACACCGGGGAGCTGTTTTTT | CASSSRWGTDLNTGELFF
TRBD1 | TRBJ2-2 | TRBV4-2 | - | TGTGCCAGCACCCCCCAGACAGGGGACACCGGGGAGCTGTTTTTT | CASTPQTGDTGELFF
TRBD1 | TRBJ1-6 | TRBV5-1 | once | TGCGCCAGCAGCTTGGACGGACAGGGATCACCCCTCCACTTT | CASSLDGQGSPLHF
TRBD1 | TRBJ2-2 | TRBV6-5 | - | TGTGCCATCCCGGACAGGCGGGTAGGGGAGCTGTTTTTT | CAIPDRRVGELFF
- | TRBJ1-2 | TRBV28 | - | TGTGCCAGCAAAAGGCTGGGCGATGGCTACACCTTC | CASKRLGDGYTF
- | TRBJ1-5 | TRBV28 | - | TGTGCCAGCAGTTTAGAGGGCGGCACGAGGGCCCAGCATTTT | CASSLEGGTRAQHF